This T cell receptor beta chain was documented in a study of T cells in Graves' hyperthyroidism and ophthalmopathy. Notes on the study in general: Expanded thyroid clonotypes (above 0.001) were mostly also found in blood. Model output signaled ophthalmopathy a median roughly six months ahead of onset.

Many counts were recorded for this clonotype. The antigen remains undetermined. Regions amplified from RNA transcripts were the TCR beta CDR3 regions. HTBI primers were employed in a first-round RT-PCR of the TCR CDR3. TCRdb redid the calling of the multiplex PCR reads with MiXCR, one entry per CDR3 protein. The repertoire has roughly 640,000 distinct CDR3 sequences, about a sixth of them found once; the top ten carry roughly 3%. The germline V gene encodes CDR1 DFQATT and CDR2 SNEGSKA (reference sequence). The CDR3 runs to 13 residues. V lost 3 bases to trimming and J lost 6 bases, with 12 bases between them. Clinical symptoms, serum thyroxine and TRAb, thyroid ultrasound and orbital computed tomography were used for the diagnoses.

This TCR was sampled from a woman aged 40 to 50 with Graves' ophthalmopathy. V and J are TRBV20-1 and TRBJ2-1; D not certain. The sample taken for sequencing was blood. The CDR3 nucleotides are TGCAGTGCTAGCAGGATAGATACCAATGAGCAGTTCTTC. Its translation: CSASRIDTNEQFF.